Following are 14 T cell receptor beta chains from one sample sequenced in a study of Graves' ophthalmopathy and Graves' hyperthyroidism (dated by TCRdb to the late 2010s). Instrument on record: Illumina HiSeq 2000. For repertoire sequencing, TCR beta CDR3 regions were amplified from RNA transcripts. The first round was an RT-PCR using HTBI primers with the Qiagen OneStep RT-PCR kit, and this first round was followed by a second-round multiplex PCR, then size selection and purification. The raw public reads went through TCRdb reprocessing: fastp at Q25, MiXCR clone calling, in-frame beta chains kept. Rows are combined by CDR3 protein, so each entry shows the most common genes and DNA. Counted in this sample were about 380,000 distinct CDR3 sequences; 15% of them appeared once. The ten largest clones represent approximately 7% of the sample. Sequencing was done on a sample of peripheral blood. These receptor sequences come from a woman under 30 with stable Graves' hyperthyroidism. Donor details come from another sample of the same person, matched by shared clones.

This clonotype showed up many times. The chain is built from TRBV29-1 and TRBJ2-7; D is uncertain. The V gene's germline CDR1 is SQVTM and CDR2 ANQGSEA. The CDR3 consists of 13 residues. Trimming pared 6 bases from V and 2 bases from J, leaving 14 bases between. DNA of the CDR3: TGCAGCGTCGCCCGTAAAGGACCCTACGAGCAGTACTTC. It yields the protein CSVARKGPYEQYF.

This clonotype has ten or more counts. The chain employs TRBV6-2 or TRBV6-3 and TRBJ2-7; maybe TRBD1 (6 bases). The CDR3 spans 15 residues. V lost 8 bases, J lost 5 bases, and 22 bases lay in between. Germline CDR1 and CDR2: MNHEY and SVGEGT. Written as DNA, the CDR3 is TGTGCCAGCTCTGGACAGACCCTCGAGTGGGACGAGCAGTACTTC. Encoded protein: CASSGQTLEWDEQYF.

In its sample, this clonotype was seen many times. V gene TRBV7-8 combines with J gene TRBJ1-1; D uncertain. This CDR3 is built from 13 residues. The germline V gene has CDR1 SGHVS and CDR2 FQNEAQ. Between the trimmed V and J ends, which lost 4 bases and 4 bases, there was a span of 10 bases. CDR3 protein: CASSSGEATEAFF. CDR3 coding DNA: TGTGCCAGCAGCTCCGGAGAAGCCACTGAAGCTTTCTTT.

This sequence joins TRBV11-2 and TRBJ2-7; 9 bases map to TRBD2. This CDR3 comprises 16 residues. J gave up 0 bases and V 2 bases, and 5 bases lay outside the gene matches. Germline V gene sequence: CDR1 SGHAT, CDR2 FQNNGV. CDR3 residues: CASSLLMTSGSYEQYF. The CDR3 nucleotides read TGTGCCAGCAGCTTATTAATGACTAGCGGCTCCTACGAGCAGTACTTC.

This clonotype was recorded at least ten times. V usage is TRBV24-1 and J usage is TRBJ2-7, with no clear D. Per the germline V gene, CDR1 is KGHDR and CDR2 is SFDVKD. The germline V and J ends were trimmed by 2 bases and 0 bases, with 4 bases remaining between them. This CDR3 has 13 residues. The CDR3 reads CATSDWSSYEQYF. In DNA, the CDR3 is TGTGCCACCAGTGATTGGAGCTCCTACGAGCAGTACTTC.

This clonotype has at least ten counts. The chain employs TRBV19 and TRBJ1-1; D is perhaps TRBD1 (6 bases). The CDR3 runs to 14 residues. Germline assignment: CDR1 LNHDA and CDR2 SQIVND (reference sequence). V was trimmed by 9 bases and J by 0 bases, leaving 14 bases between them. For the CDR3, the DNA is TGTGCCAGCTCGGACAGAGACATGAACACTGAAGCTTTCTTT. It encodes CASSDRDMNTEAFF.

This clonotype was counted at least ten times. The chain links TRBV19 to TRBJ1-1; D call uncertain. Germline assignment: CDR1 LNHDA and CDR2 SQIVND (reference sequence). Trimming took off 4 bases at V and 6 bases at J, with 9 bases between the two ends. The CDR3 runs to 12 residues. CDR3 loop: CASSTRISEAFF. Written as DNA, the CDR3 is TGTGCCAGTAGTACAAGGATTTCTGAAGCTTTCTTT.

This clonotype was recorded many times. This chain joins TRBV6-1 and TRBJ1-5; D unclear. Trimming shortened V by 4 bases and J by 0 bases, and 4 bases separated the two germline ends. Germline V gene sequence: CDR1 MNHNS, CDR2 SASEGT. This CDR3 is built from 13 residues. CDR3 sequence reads: CASSANSNQPQHF. The CDR3 nucleotides read TGTGCCAGCAGTGCGAATAGCAATCAGCCCCAGCATTTT.

This clonotype occurred many times. The chain couples TRBV29-1 to TRBJ1-1; D is perhaps TRBD1 (5 bases). Germline lookup yields CDR1 SQVTM and CDR2 ANQGSEA. The CDR3 consists of 13 residues. Trimming shortened V by 8 bases and J by 1 base, and 14 bases separated the two germline ends. CDR3: CSPSGTQNTEAFF. CDR3 sequence (DNA): TGCAGCCCCTCCGGGACCCAGAACACTGAAGCTTTCTTT.

The chain couples TRBV6-1 to TRBJ1-5; D is possibly TRBD1 (6 bases). The CDR3 has 16 residues. In germline, CDR1 is MNHNS, CDR2 SASEGT. V dropped 2 bases and J dropped 2 bases, with 13 bases sitting between them. The CDR3 region is CASSEFAGEGNQPQHF. Written as DNA, the CDR3 is TGTGCCAGCAGTGAATTTGCAGGGGAAGGCAATCAGCCCCAGCATTTT.

Concerning this clonotype: The conserved final phenylalanine or tryptophan is absent from the CDR3, which likely points to a read error. The chain uses TRBV7-2 and TRBJ1-1; the D is unclear. Germline V lookup: CDR1 SGHTA, CDR2 FQGNSA. This CDR3 is built from 13 residues. V shed 5 bases and J shed 0 bases, with 7 bases lying between them. As DNA, the CDR3 is TGTGCCAGCAGCCAAGTACTGAACACTGAAGCTTTCTTG. It specifies CASSQVLNTEAFL.

This clonotype was detected many times. This chain links TRBV12-3 or TRBV12-4 with TRBJ1-6, with D unresolved. The length of the CDR3 is 13 residues. Deletions cut 6 bases from V and 6 bases from J, with 9 bases between. CDR3 amino acids: CASSRTGNSPLHF. The DNA of the CDR3 is TGTGCCAGCAGCAGGACGGGTAATTCACCCCTCCACTTT.

Comment on this clonotype: A much larger clone lies one base from this, so it may be a read error. The chain joins TRBV5-1 to TRBJ1-1; D is possibly TRBD1 (5 bases). The germline V gene has CDR1 SGHRS and CDR2 YFSETQ. This CDR3 has 16 residues. The germline V and J ends were trimmed by 2 bases and 9 bases, with 23 bases remaining between them. The CDR3 nucleotides are TGCGCCAGCAGCTTTATAGACGAAGGGGACCTCCCGCAAGCTTTCTTT. Its protein is CASSFIDEGDLPQAFF. Using reference TRBV5-1 and TRBJ1-1 for the parts outside the CDR3, the full variable domain is KAGVTQTPRYLIKTRGQQVTLSCSPISGHRSVSWYQQTPGQGLQFLFEYFSETQRNKGNFPGRFSGRQFSNSRSEMNVSTLELGDSALYLCASSFIDEGDLPQAFFGQGTRLTVV.

This clonotype was detected many times. The genes are TRBV12-3 or TRBV12-4 and TRBJ1-1, with D unresolved. The CDR3 runs to 15 residues. The V end was cut by 6 bases, the J end by 3 bases, with 17 bases between. Here the CDR3 reads CASSSTDLAYTEAFF. The CDR3 DNA reads TGTGCCAGCAGCTCGACGGATCTGGCGTACACTGAAGCTTTCTTT.